This TCR beta chain came from a study of CD8 T cells in ankylosing spondylitis. MiXCR, applied by TCRdb to the 5' RACE reads, yields one record per CDR3 protein. The table lists about 220,000 distinct CDR3 sequences, about 7.3% of them singletons. Overall study results and limits: CD8+ disease-linked clones were present at relatively low frequencies in blood. Ankylosing spondylitis blood appeared to be characterized by a TCR beta motif of eight or nine highly homologous variants.

Details on this clonotype: The target antigen is unknown.

The sequenced sample consisted of blood, either unsorted or a sorted T cell fraction (not recorded which). This clonotype was obtained from a male donor with ankylosing spondylitis.

CDR3: CASHPHRGQTQYF. CDR3 nucleotides: TGTGCCTCTCACCCCCACCGGGGGCAGACCCAGTACTTC. The chain links TRBV28 to TRBJ2-5, with D perhaps assigned TRBD1 or TRBD2 (6 bases each). This CDR3 is built from 13 residues. Germline lookup yields CDR1 MDHEN and CDR2 SYDVKM. Trimming pared 11 bases from V and 6 bases from J, leaving 19 bases between.